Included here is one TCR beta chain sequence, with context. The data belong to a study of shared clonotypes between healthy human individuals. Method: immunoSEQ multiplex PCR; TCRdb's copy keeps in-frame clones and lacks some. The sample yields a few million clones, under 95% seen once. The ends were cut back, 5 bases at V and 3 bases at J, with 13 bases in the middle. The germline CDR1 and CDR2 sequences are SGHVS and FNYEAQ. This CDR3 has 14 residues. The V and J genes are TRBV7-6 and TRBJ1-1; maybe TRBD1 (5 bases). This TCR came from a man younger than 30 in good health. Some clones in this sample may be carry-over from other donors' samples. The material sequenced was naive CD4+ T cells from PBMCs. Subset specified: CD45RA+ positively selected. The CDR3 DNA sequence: TGTGCCAGCAGCCCCCCAGGGACCTACACTGAAGCTTTCTTT. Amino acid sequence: CASSPPGTYTEAFF.